A single T cell receptor beta chain is shown here with its context. The target antigen is unknown. Amplification of TCR beta CDR3 regions was performed using RNA transcripts as template. When the TCR CDR3 underwent first-round RT-PCR, the HTBI primer set was used. TCRdb itself ran the multiplex PCR reads through MiXCR, one entry per CDR3 protein. The data hold roughly 280,000 distinct CDR3 sequences, with approximately 17% observed a single time. The source of the sample is a study of T cells in Graves' hyperthyroidism and ophthalmopathy. Among ophthalmopathy patients, the Clinical Activity Score reached at least 3, the NOSPECS grade reached at least 4, and duration remained under 3 months. The germline CDR1 and CDR2 sequences are MGHRA and YSYEKL. With 0 bases removed from V and 7 bases from J, the gap between germline ends came to 4 bases. The CDR3 has 13 residues. Findings of the study overall: Prediction of ophthalmopathy progression came a median approximately 7 months pre-onset.

The TCR originated in a woman aged 55-69 years with Graves' ophthalmopathy. J is TRBJ1-6 and V is TRBV4-1; D ambiguous. The sample consisted of blood. CDR3 nucleotides: TGCGCCAGCAGCCAAGAAGAGAATTCACCCCTCCACTTT. Translating it yields CASSQEENSPLHF.